This TCR beta chain originates from a study of T cell responses to AZD1222 COVID-19 vaccine. Study summary: Investigators merged groups given second doses at roughly 4 or roughly 12 weeks. Findings of the study overall: Spike as a whole was targeted by vaccine-associated CD4 TCRs, dominant at 160-218 and 743-854. After the peak T cell response, and only then, were repertoires sampled. Most donors were white British and more were female, and clonal diversity was possibly underestimated.

Points on this clone: Its cognate antigen is unknown.

Libraries were prepared by immunoSEQ multiplex PCR; TCRdb keeps only in-frame clonotypes and omits some of them. The sample holds about 140,000 clones, roughly 92% seen once. Trimming shortened V by 6 bases and J by 6 bases, and 11 bases separated the two germline ends. The germline gives CDR1 SGHVS, CDR2 FQNEAQ. The CDR3 loop spans 12 amino acids. This chain connects TRBV7-8 to TRBJ1-2, with unresolved D. Specimen: peripheral blood, collected on day 0 of AZD1222 vaccination. This sequence was found in an adult in good health. CDR3 DNA sequence: TGTGCCAGCAGTAAAGACACAGATGGCTACACCTTC. As protein: CASSKDTDGYTF. Full variable domain (missing parts from reference TRBV7-8 and TRBJ1-2): GAGVSQSPRYKVAKRGQDVALRCDPISGHVSLFWYQQALGQGPEFLTYFQNEAQLDKSGLPSDRFFAERPEGSVSTLKIQRTQQEDSAVYLCASSKDTDGYTFGSGTRLTVV.